The T cell receptor (beta chain) described here comes from a study of blood T cells in healthy people across ages. Points from the study as a whole: PBMCs that were unsorted prevented a conclusive naive versus antigen-experienced comparison.

Sample-barcoded 5' priming and a J-beta primer mix drove a second PCR of roughly 6 to 12 cycles. All samples yielded 3 million or more CDR3-containing paired-end reads. Each CDR3 protein gets one entry after TCRdb re-called the 5' RACE reads with MiXCR. The data contain about 1.5 million distinct CDR3 sequences, approximately 39% of them seen just once; the ten biggest clones take up about 4%. To note about this clonotype: Its antigen remains unidentified. The germline gene is not matched at one end of the junction; a read error may be the cause.

The CDR3 contains 16 residues. Per the germline V gene, CDR1 is SGHAT and CDR2 is FQDESV (reference sequence). The sample comprised blood. The chain has TRBV11-1 and TRBJ1-1; weak D call: TRBD1 (5 bases). The sequence was obtained from a woman aged 18-29 years in good health. The CDR3 bases are TGTGCCAGCAGCTTAAGGGACGCCTTCACGAATACTGAAGCTGTCTTT. Amino acids: CASSLRDAFTNTEAVF.